The 18 T cell receptor beta chains below were found in one sample sequenced in a study of T cells after yellow fever vaccination. TCRdb processed the 5' RACE reads anew with MiXCR; each CDR3 protein has one entry. This sample carries some 300,000 distinct CDR3 sequences, under 9% of them seen once, and the ten largest clones take about 3.5%. The material was CD4+ T cells sorted from PBMCs, obtained 5 days after the yellow fever booster vaccination. These receptor sequences come from a man between 18 and 35 years old who received the YFV17D yellow fever vaccine.

This chain links TRBV4-3 with TRBJ2-3, with TRBD2 matching over 9 bases. The CDR3 is 16 residues long. The germline CDR1 and CDR2 sequences are LGHNA and YSLEER. J was trimmed by 3 bases and V by 5 bases; bases with no gene match: 9. As DNA, the CDR3 is TGCGCCAGCAGCTGGGTCGCGGGGGGGCCGACAGATACGCAGTATTTT. It specifies CASSWVAGGPTDTQYF.

By share, this clonotype ranks as medium-sized. The rearrangement joins TRBV12-3 or TRBV12-4 to TRBJ1-1; D is undetermined. The CDR3 loop spans 10 amino acids. V lost 6 bases and J lost 4, with 3 bases in between. This chain's CDR3 is CASRGTEAFF. The CDR3 bases are TGTGCCAGCAGGGGCACTGAAGCTTTCTTT.

V usage is TRBV18 and J usage is TRBJ2-1; TRBD1 or TRBD2 may be the D gene (7 bases each). This CDR3 is built from 15 residues. Germline assignment: CDR1 KGHSH and CDR2 LQKENI. The germline V and J ends were trimmed by 1 base and 10 bases, with 17 bases remaining between them. CDR3 sequence: CASSPQRDSLPEQFF. Here the CDR3 DNA reads TGTGCCAGCTCACCACAGCGGGACAGTCTCCCCGAGCAGTTCTTC. Full variable domain (rest looked up from reference TRBV18 and TRBJ2-1): NAGVMQNPRHLVRRRGQEARLRCSPMKGHSHVYWYRQLPEEGLKFMVYLQKENIIDESGMPKERFSAEFPKEGPSILRIQQVVRGDSAAYFCASSPQRDSLPEQFFGPGTRLTVL.

The CDR3 loop is CASSRGYSNSPLHF. DNA of the CDR3: TGTGCCAGCAGCCGGGGGTACTCAAATTCACCCCTCCACTTT. The chain combines TRBV9 with TRBJ1-6; a weak D match, TRBD1 (5 bases). Germline V CDR1 and CDR2: SGDLS, YYNGEE. V lost 4 bases and J lost 7, with 12 bases in between. This CDR3 spans 14 amino acids.

The chain is built from TRBV2 and TRBJ1-2; D is unclear. Trimming took off 2 bases at V and 4 bases at J, with 5 bases between the two ends. CDR3 length: 12 residues. Per germline, CDR1 SNHLY and CDR2 FYNNEI. The CDR3 spells CASSESGYGYTF. CDR3 sequence (DNA): TGTGCCAGCAGTGAATCGGGCTATGGCTACACCTTC.

This clonotype came up many times. This chain uses TRBV7-9 with TRBJ1-2; the D is unclear. Germline V gene sequence: CDR1 SEHNR, CDR2 FQNEAQ (reference sequence). V lost 5 bases, J lost 6 bases, and 7 bases lay in between. The CDR3 totals 11 residues. The CDR3 spells CASSPLDGYTF. CDR3 bases: TGTGCCAGCAGCCCCCTCGATGGCTACACCTTC.

Only a few counts were recorded for this clonotype. The gene calls are TRBV11-2 and TRBJ1-5; 8 bases line up with TRBD1. This CDR3 is 15 amino acids long. V shed 5 bases and J 5 bases; nucleotides not matched to a gene: 8. Germline V lookup: CDR1 SGHAT, CDR2 FQNNGV. This CDR3 is CASSPNGQGHQPQHF. The CDR3 DNA reads TGTGCCAGCAGCCCAAACGGACAGGGCCATCAGCCCCAGCATTTT.

Ten or more counts support this clonotype. The J gene is TRBJ2-7, the V gene TRBV5-1; possibly TRBD1 for D (5 bases). Germline-derived CDR1 and CDR2 are SGHRS and YFSETQ. This CDR3 has 13 residues. Trimming pared 2 bases from V and 0 bases from J, leaving 6 bases between. In nucleotides, the CDR3 is TGCGCCAGCAGCTTACAGGACTCCTACGAGCAGTACTTC. Its protein is CASSLQDSYEQYF. Variable domain in full (rest from reference TRBV5-1 and TRBJ2-7): KAGVTQTPRYLIKTRGQQVTLSCSPISGHRSVSWYQQTPGQGLQFLFEYFSETQRNKGNFPGRFSGRQFSNSRSEMNVSTLELGDSALYLCASSLQDSYEQYFGPGTRLTVT.

This clonotype was observed many times. This sequence joins TRBV6-2 or TRBV6-3 and TRBJ2-3, with D maybe TRBD1 (6 bases). Deletions cut 5 bases from V and 5 bases from J, with 17 bases between. CDR1 and CDR2 from the germline V gene are MNHEY and SVGEGT. The CDR3 is made up of 15 amino acids. The CDR3 reads CASSTGQRPKDTQYF. DNA for the CDR3: TGTGCCAGCAGTACAGGACAGAGACCCAAAGATACGCAGTATTTT.

The table lists this clonotype with a few counts. The chain recombines TRBV6-6 with TRBJ1-2; tentatively, D is TRBD1 (6 bases). The CDR3 is made up of 14 amino acids. Trimming pared 6 bases from V and 0 bases from J, leaving 11 bases between. Germline CDR1 and CDR2: MNHNY and SVGAGI (reference sequence). The CDR3 DNA reads as TGTGCCAGCAGCCGGACAGTGACTAACTATGGCTACACCTTC. It yields the protein CASSRTVTNYGYTF.

In its sample, this clonotype was seen a few times. The chain is built from TRBV4-2 and TRBJ1-5, with D perhaps matching TRBD1 (5 bases). Trimming removed 0 bases from V and 7 bases from J, with 13 bases in between. Germline CDR1 and CDR2: LGHNA and YNFKEQ. The CDR3 is 15 residues long. CDR3 in DNA: TGTGCCAGCAGCCAAGATGCAGGGAAAAGCCAGCCCCAGCATTTT. Residues: CASSQDAGKSQPQHF.

The DNA for the CDR3 is TGTGCCAGCAGCCTGGGTAGCGGGGGGTTTCATACGCAGTATTTT. It specifies CASSLGSGGFHTQYF. The chain uses TRBV7-2 and TRBJ2-3, with 10 nucleotides matching TRBD2. Germline CDR1 SGHTA, CDR2 FQGNSA. The CDR3 sequence is 15 residues long. The ends lost 5 bases at V and 7 bases at J; junction bases unmatched: 9. The complete variable domain, with remaining parts taken from reference TRBV7-2 and TRBJ2-3, reads GAGVSQSPSNKVTEKGKDVELRCDPISGHTALYWYRQSLGQGLEFLIYFQGNSAPDKSGLPSDRFSAERTGGSVSTLTIQRTQQEDSAVYLCASSLGSGGFHTQYFGPGTRLTVL.

This clonotype was observed a few times. The chain is built from TRBV6-6 and TRBJ1-4, with D unresolved. The CDR3 spans 11 residues. Trimming pared 6 bases from V and 15 bases from J, leaving 14 bases between. Germline loops: CDR1 MNHNY, CDR2 SVGAGI (reference sequence). CDR3: CASSLEIRVFF. The CDR3 nucleotides read TGTGCCAGCAGCTTGGAGATCCGGGTGTTTTTT.

DNA of the CDR3: TGTGCCAGCAGTCCCTACTGGGACAGGGGCACAGATACGCAGTATTTT. The encoded protein is CASSPYWDRGTDTQYF. The chain has TRBV6-5 and TRBJ2-3, with 9 nucleotides matching TRBD1. Trimming cost V 5 bases and J 1 base; bases outside gene matches: 7. The CDR3 totals 16 residues. CDR1 and CDR2 (germline): MNHEY, SVGAGI.

This clonotype was recorded a few times. The V gene is TRBV7-9, the J gene TRBJ1-1; D remains ambiguous. V lost 5 bases and J lost 4, with 17 bases in between. The CDR3 runs 15 residues. Germline CDR1 SEHNR, CDR2 FQNEAQ (reference sequence). CDR3 in amino acids: CASSKLGISGTEAFF. DNA of the CDR3: TGTGCCAGCAGCAAACTGGGAATTTCGGGCACTGAAGCTTTCTTT.

This clonotype was recorded a few times. The V and J genes are TRBV6-5 and TRBJ2-5, with D possibly matching TRBD1 (6 bases). Trimming removed 6 bases at V and 0 bases at J, with 20 bases between. CDR3 length: 17 amino acids. The V gene's germline CDR1 is MNHEY and CDR2 SVGAGI. The chain's CDR3 is CASSRQPGHPYQETQYF. CDR3 DNA sequence: TGTGCCAGCAGCCGACAGCCGGGACACCCGTACCAAGAGACCCAGTACTTC.

CDR3 DNA: TGTGCCAGCAGCGTATGGGGTGGTGGAAACACCATATATTTT. Protein sequence: CASSVWGGGNTIYF. The chain carries TRBV9 and TRBJ1-3, with no clear D. Germline values: CDR1 SGDLS, CDR2 YYNGEE. The CDR3 spans 14 residues. Between the trimmed V and J ends, which lost 1 base and 3 bases, there was a span of 8 bases.

This clonotype was seen just once. V usage is TRBV28 and J usage is TRBJ2-3; D remains unclear. The CDR3 is made up of 16 amino acids. CDR1 is MDHEN and CDR2 is SYDVKM in the germline V gene. V lost 1 base and J lost 0, with 11 bases in between. CDR3 in amino acids: CASSLSLLTSTDTQYF. The DNA for the CDR3 is TGTGCCAGCAGTTTATCTCTTCTGACTAGCACAGATACGCAGTATTTT. The variable domain in full, with the rest retrieved from reference TRBV28 and TRBJ2-3, is DVKVTQSSRYLVKRTGEKVFLECVQDMDHENMFWYRQDPGLGLRLIYFSYDVKMKEKGDIPEGYSVSREKKERFSLILESASTNQTSMYLCASSLSLLTSTDTQYFGPGTRLTVL.